These T cell receptor beta chains were read from a single sample in a study of CD8+ T cells in alopecia areata. The method was immunoSEQ multiplex PCR; TCRdb's version includes in-frame clones alone and lacks a portion of them. The table lists fewer than 110,000 clones, about 60% of them singletons. The sample was CD8+ T cells sorted from blood, taken between weeks 55 and 65, from a patient treated with tofacitinib. These TCRs come from a human donor with alopecia areata. Both conserved end residues are part of each CDR3. The order of the fields is J gene, V gene, clone size, D gene, CDR3 protein, CDR3 DNA. A D gene is named only where the DNA matches it firmly. Size tells how often a clone was seen (once, few, many) or the class of an expanded clone, and some rows leave it out.

>TRBJ2-6|TRBV23-1|few|.
CASSQWPRWGAGANVLTF
TGCGCCAGCAGTCAATGGCCACGATGGGGCGCTGGGGCCAACGTCCTGACTTTC
>TRBJ1-6|TRBV19|few|.
CASSPRAGTNSPLHF
TGTGCCAGTAGTCCCCGCGCCGGGACAAATTCACCCCTCCACTTT
>TRBJ1-2|TRBV5-6|.|TRBD1
CASSWGTGRDGYTF
TGTGCCAGCAGCTGGGGGACAGGGAGGGATGGCTACACCTTC
>TRBJ2-7|TRBV6-1|.|TRBD1
CAGRQGPYEQYF
TGTGCCGGTAGACAGGGCCCCTACGAGCAGTACTTC
>TRBJ2-6|TRBV4-2|.|TRBD1
CASSQDGTVTGANVLTF
TGTGCCAGCAGCCAAGATGGGACAGTCACTGGGGCCAACGTCCTGACTTTC
>TRBJ2-7|TRBV7-9|.|.
CASSTTYEQYF
TGTGCCAGCAGCACAACCTACGAGCAGTACTTC
>TRBJ2-3|TRBV7-9|.|TRBD2
CASSTREDTQYF
TGTGCCAGCAGCACGCGGGAGGATACGCAGTATTTT
>TRBJ2-7|TRBV30|.|.
CAWSVQGYEQYF
TGTGCCTGGAGTGTACAAGGTTACGAGCAGTACTTC
>TRBJ2-7|TRBV14|.|.
CASSPATYEQYF
TGTGCCAGCAGCCCAGCAACCTACGAGCAGTACTTC
>TRBJ2-1|TRBV7-6|.|TRBD2
CASSFSTSGGAGEQFF
TGTGCCAGCAGCTTCTCGACTAGCGGGGGGGCCGGTGAGCAGTTCTTC
>TRBJ2-7|TRBV5-1|once|.
CASSLYNLGSYEQYF
TGCGCCAGCAGCTTGTATAACCTTGGGTCCTACGAGCAGTACTTC
>TRBJ2-5|TRBV29-1|.|TRBD1
CSVEDRQGAIGETQYF
TGCAGCGTTGAAGATCGGCAGGGGGCTATCGGGGAGACCCAGTACTTC
>TRBJ1-1|TRBV9|.|.
CASSVDTGF
TGTGCCAGCAGCGTGGACACAGGGTTC
>TRBJ2-7|TRBV5-1|.|.
CASSLPRSYEQYF
TGCGCCAGCAGCTTGCCCCGCTCCTACGAGCAGTACTTC
>TRBJ2-3|TRBV13|.|.
CASSFTDLSSTDTQYF
TGTGCCAGCAGCTTTACTGATTTGTCTAGCACAGATACGCAGTATTTT
>TRBJ1-6|TRBV9|.|.
CASSVSSTSYNSPLHF
TGTGCCAGCAGCGTGAGTAGCACCTCCTATAATTCACCCCTCCACTTT
>TRBJ1-4|TRBV9|few|.
CARPRGGWGEKLFF
TGTGCCAGGCCCCGTGGGGGTTGGGGCGAAAAACTGTTTTTT
>TRBJ1-2|TRBV29-1|few|TRBD1
CSVEDWQGGGGYTF
TGCAGCGTTGAAGACTGGCAGGGGGGAGGCGGCTACACCTTC
>TRBJ1-2|TRBV5-1|once|.
CASSSTGSGGYTF
TGCGCCAGCAGCTCGACAGGTTCAGGAGGCTACACCTTC
>TRBJ1-1|TRBV19|.|.
CASSINDENTEAFF
TGTGCCAGTAGTATAAACGATGAAAACACTGAAGCTTTCTTT
>TRBJ2-5|TRBV6-5|.|.
CASSYSEGGETQYF
TGTGCCAGCAGTTACTCGGAGGGGGGAGAGACCCAGTACTTC
>TRBJ2-5|TRBV15|.|.
CATSRDLQGLAVETQYF
TGTGCCACCAGCAGAGATCTTCAGGGGTTGGCGGTAGAGACCCAGTACTTC
>TRBJ2-7|TRBV11-2|few|.
CASRSSNYEQYF
TGTGCCAGCAGATCCTCAAACTACGAGCAGTACTTC
>TRBJ2-7|TRBV7-2|.|.
CASSLRGRPYEQYF
TGTGCCAGCAGCTTACGGGGGAGACCCTACGAGCAGTACTTC
>TRBJ2-1|TRBV11-2|.|.
CASSWTKVEQFF
TGTGCCAGCAGCTGGACTAAGGTTGAGCAGTTCTTC
>TRBJ1-4|TRBV30|.|.
CAWSQNEKLFF
TGTGCCTGGAGTCAGAACGAAAAACTGTTTTTT
>TRBJ1-3|TRBV18|.|TRBD1
CASSDGQGLDTIYF
TGTGCCAGCTCGGATGGACAGGGACTTGACACCATATATTTT
>TRBJ1-3|TRBV6-6|many|.
CASRISGQHPGNTIYF
TGTGCCAGCAGGATTTCAGGTCAACACCCTGGAAACACCATATATTTT
>TRBJ2-3|TRBV4-1|few|.
CASSQDVVGDTQYF
TGCGCCAGCAGCCAAGATGTGGTGGGGGATACGCAGTATTTT
>TRBJ1-1|TRBV30|few|.
CAWDGLEGEAFF
TGTGCCTGGGACGGTCTCGAGGGGGAAGCTTTCTTT
>TRBJ2-7|TRBV6-6|.|.
CASSARGWEQYF
TGTGCCAGCAGTGCGAGGGGGTGGGAGCAGTACTTC
>TRBJ2-1|TRBV11-3|.|.
CASSFRGGSSYNEQFF
TGTGCCAGCAGCTTTCGAGGGGGGAGCTCCTACAATGAGCAGTTCTTC
>TRBJ2-7|TRBV5-5|few|.
CASSFSPGLFYEQYF
TGTGCCAGCAGCTTCTCCCCGGGGTTGTTCTACGAGCAGTACTTC
>TRBJ1-6|TRBV2|few|TRBD1
CASSDAPTGDYNSPLHF
TGTGCCAGCAGTGACGCCCCGACAGGGGATTATAATTCACCCCTCCACTTT
>TRBJ1-5|TRBV6-1|few|TRBD1
CASSEWAEQGSNQPQHF
TGTGCCAGCAGTGAATGGGCCGAACAGGGGAGCAATCAGCCCCAGCATTTT
>TRBJ1-3|TRBV29-1|.|.
CSVVFEKPGNTIYF
TGCAGCGTTGTATTTGAAAAACCTGGAAACACCATATATTTT
>TRBJ2-3|TRBV28|.|.
CASSLMGSDTQYF
TGTGCCAGCAGTTTGATGGGGTCAGATACGCAGTATTTT
>TRBJ1-1|TRBV4-2|.|.
CASSQIEGPIMNTEAFF
TGTGCCAGCAGCCAAATTGAGGGGCCTATCATGAACACTGAAGCTTTCTTT